This is a list of T cell receptor beta chains from one sample in a study of blood T cells in healthy people across ages. TCRdb fed the 5' RACE reads into MiXCR, producing one record per CDR3 protein. The sample carries over 1,200,000 distinct CDR3 sequences, approximately 60% recorded once. Sequencing input: blood. The receptors derive from a man between 18 and 35 years old in good health. The CDR3 runs from the conserved cysteine through the conserved F or W. D genes are given only for firm matches. A clone size is listed for some rows: how often the clone was seen (once, few, many), or a class if it is expanded.

j_gene	abundance	len	d_gene	v_gene	CDR3aa	CDR3nt
TRBJ2-2	few	14	-	TRBV2	CASNGNLNTGELFF	TGTGCCAGCAATGGGAACCTGAACACCGGGGAGCTGTTTTTT
TRBJ2-5	-	13	-	TRBV11-3	CASSPWVWETQYF	TGTGCCAGCAGTCCCTGGGTGTGGGAGACCCAGTACTTC
TRBJ2-5	few	16	-	TRBV20-1	CSARDLADMVQETQYF	TGCAGTGCTAGAGACTTGGCAGACATGGTTCAAGAGACCCAGTACTTC
TRBJ1-2	-	12	-	TRBV5-1	CASSFEGADYTF	TGCGCCAGCAGCTTCGAAGGGGCCGACTACACCTTC
TRBJ2-7	-	16	TRBD1	TRBV4-1	CASSQTGTGGLYEQYF	TGCGCCAGCAGCCAGACCGGGACAGGGGGCTTGTACGAGCAGTACTTC
TRBJ2-7	-	16	-	TRBV12-5	CASGAGQQYDPSEQYF	TGTGCTAGTGGTGCCGGACAGCAGTATGATCCAAGCGAGCAGTACTTC
TRBJ2-7	-	15	-	TRBV7-2	CASSLAWTTTYEQYF	TGTGCCAGCAGCTTAGCGTGGACTACCACCTACGAGCAGTACTTC
TRBJ1-1	few	12	-	TRBV29-1	CSGEGTNTEAFF	TGCAGCGGCGAGGGGACAAACACTGAAGCTTTCTTT
TRBJ2-7	-	15	TRBD2	TRBV9	CASSVGVGGPLEQYF	TGTGCCAGCAGCGTAGGGGTGGGAGGGCCCCTCGAGCAGTACTTC
TRBJ2-3	-	16	TRBD1	TRBV9	CASSGLGQSSTDTQYF	TGTGCCAGCAGCGGCCTGGGACAGTCTAGCACAGATACGCAGTATTTT
TRBJ1-4	-	14	-	TRBV18	CASGPQQLNEKLFF	TGTGCCAGCGGACCACAGCAACTTAATGAAAAACTGTTTTTT
TRBJ2-5	-	10	-	TRBV20-1	CGGSQETQYF	TGCGGCGGGTCCCAAGAGACCCAGTACTTC
TRBJ2-5	-	12	-	TRBV7-2	CASRGAWETQYF	TGTGCCAGCCGGGGGGCCTGGGAGACCCAGTACTTC
TRBJ2-7	few	13	-	TRBV29-1	CSVEDQGLVEQYF	TGCAGCGTTGAAGATCAGGGACTCGTCGAGCAGTACTTC
TRBJ2-1	-	13	-	TRBV11-2	CASSLEVGDEQFF	TGTGCCAGCAGCTTAGAGGTGGGGGATGAGCAGTTCTTC
TRBJ2-1	-	16	-	TRBV7-9	CASSLGPQGPYNEQFF	TGTGCCAGCAGCTTAGGGCCCCAGGGGCCGTACAATGAGCAGTTCTTC
TRBJ2-7	-	15	TRBD1	TRBV29-1	CSVEDRTGGSYEQYF	TGCAGCGTTGAAGATCGGACAGGGGGTAGCTACGAGCAGTACTTC
TRBJ2-3	few	12	-	TRBV7-2	CASSLWLDTQYF	TGTGCCAGCAGCTTATGGTTAGATACGCAGTATTTT
TRBJ2-7	-	16	-	TRBV12-3/TRBV12-4	CASSQVPPKATYEQYF	TGTGCCAGCAGTCAGGTCCCACCCAAGGCGACCTACGAGCAGTACTTC
TRBJ2-4	-	15	-	TRBV12-3/TRBV12-4	CASREIGRDMGIQYF	TGTGCCAGCAGGGAGATAGGACGGGACATGGGCATTCAGTACTTC
TRBJ2-7	-	14	-	TRBV5-1	CASSLDRAIYEQYF	TGCGCCAGCAGCTTGGACAGGGCGATCTACGAGCAGTACTTC
TRBJ2-3	-	15	-	TRBV5-4	CASSLARVSTDTQYF	TGTGCCAGCAGCTTGGCCAGGGTTAGCACAGATACGCAGTATTTT
TRBJ1-6	-	17	-	TRBV4-3	CASSQPDGGAYNSPLHF	TGCGCCAGCAGCCAACCCGACGGGGGGGCCTATAATTCACCCCTCCACTTT
TRBJ2-5	-	15	-	TRBV5-1	CASSPFPQLQETQYF	TGCGCCAGCAGCCCCTTCCCGCAGCTCCAAGAGACCCAGTACTTC
TRBJ2-4	-	18	TRBD1	TRBV4-3	CASSQEFFRTGWENIQYF	TGCGCCAGCAGCCAAGAGTTTTTTAGGACAGGATGGGAAAACATTCAGTACTTC
TRBJ2-5	-	15	-	TRBV27	CASSLSGTGPETQYF	TGTGCCAGCAGTTTATCAGGCACGGGGCCGGAGACCCAGTACTTC
TRBJ1-6	-	17	TRBD1	TRBV6-2/TRBV6-3	CASRDGQGPYSDSPLHF	TGTGCCAGCAGAGACGGACAGGGACCCTATAGTGATTCACCCCTCCACTTT
TRBJ2-7	-	17	-	TRBV11-1	CATSRGDGSLNSYEQYF	TGTGCCACCAGCAGAGGGGATGGGTCGTTAAATTCCTACGAGCAGTACTTC
TRBJ2-1	-	14	-	TRBV15	CATSSGTSGHEQFF	TGTGCCACCAGCAGCGGGACCTCGGGACATGAGCAGTTCTTC
TRBJ2-7	few	14	TRBD2	TRBV10-2	CASTLAGVGSEQYF	TGCGCCAGCACCCTAGCGGGAGTAGGAAGCGAGCAGTACTTC
TRBJ1-6	-	12	-	TRBV4-1	CASSQINSPLHF	TGCGCCAGCAGCCAAATCAATTCACCCCTCCACTTT
TRBJ2-1	-	13	-	TRBV6-2/TRBV6-3	CASSPQSGAKQFF	TGTGCCAGCAGTCCCCAATCAGGGGCAAAGCAGTTCTTC
TRBJ2-1	-	14	-	TRBV29-1	CSVVSGRMWNEQFF	TGCAGCGTTGTTTCCGGGAGAATGTGGAATGAGCAGTTCTTC
TRBJ1-1	few	13	TRBD1	TRBV20-1	CSAIRDRGLEAFF	TGCAGTGCTATCCGGGACAGGGGTTTAGAGGCTTTCTTT
TRBJ1-6	-	16	-	TRBV5-1	CASSLETGRSNSPLHF	TGCGCCAGCAGCTTGGAGACGGGACGGAGTAATTCACCCCTCCACTTT
TRBJ2-3	-	15	-	TRBV5-1	CASSLLQGNTDTQYF	TGCGCCAGCAGCTTGCTACAGGGAAACACAGATACGCAGTATTTT
TRBJ1-2	few	16	TRBD1	TRBV12-3/TRBV12-4	CASSLGGASKGYGYTF	TGTGCCAGCAGCCTAGGGGGCGCGAGTAAAGGATATGGCTACACCTTC
TRBJ2-1	-	16	TRBD1	TRBV4-2	CASSQVWGQGKGEQFF	TGTGCCAGCAGCCAAGTATGGGGACAGGGGAAAGGTGAGCAGTTCTTC
TRBJ2-7	few	16	-	TRBV7-2	CASSDLLTVGDFEQYF	TGTGCCAGCAGCGACCTTCTGACGGTAGGCGACTTCGAGCAGTACTTC
TRBJ2-7	-	15	-	TRBV24-1	CATSDGTRGSDEQYF	TGTGCCACCAGTGACGGGACAAGGGGCTCGGACGAGCAGTACTTC
TRBJ1-2	-	13	-	TRBV20-1	CSAIREWVLGYTF	TGCAGTGCTATCAGGGAATGGGTGCTTGGCTACACCTTC